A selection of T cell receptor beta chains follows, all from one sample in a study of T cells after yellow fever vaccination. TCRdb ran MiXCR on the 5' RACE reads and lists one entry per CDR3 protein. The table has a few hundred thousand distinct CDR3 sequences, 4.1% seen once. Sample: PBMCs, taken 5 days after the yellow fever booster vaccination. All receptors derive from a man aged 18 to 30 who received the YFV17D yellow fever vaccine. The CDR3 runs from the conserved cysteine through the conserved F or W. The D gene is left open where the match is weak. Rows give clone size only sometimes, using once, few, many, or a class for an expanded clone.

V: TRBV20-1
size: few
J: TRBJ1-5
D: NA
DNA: TGCAGTGCTATTGATGGGGGGTATCGTCAGCCCCAGCATTTT
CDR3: CSAIDGGYRQPQHF

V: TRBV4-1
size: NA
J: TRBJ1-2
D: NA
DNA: TGCGCCAGCAGCCAAACATCGAACTATGGCTACACCTTC
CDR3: CASSQTSNYGYTF

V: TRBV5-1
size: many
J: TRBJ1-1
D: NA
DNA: TGCGCCAGTAGGTCTGTTGGCACTGAAGCTTTCTTT
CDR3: CASRSVGTEAFF

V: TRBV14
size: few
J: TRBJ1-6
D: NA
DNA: TGTGCCAGCAGCAGAGGGACCTATAATTCACCCCTCCACTTT
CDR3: CASSRGTYNSPLHF

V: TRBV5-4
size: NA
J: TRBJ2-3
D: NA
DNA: TGTGCCAGCAGCTCGAGCTGGGGGGGCCTAGATACGCAGTATTTT
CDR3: CASSSSWGGLDTQYF

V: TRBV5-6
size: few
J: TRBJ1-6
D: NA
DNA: TGTGCCAGCAGCTTGGGTATCGGGCCCCTCCACTTT
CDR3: CASSLGIGPLHF

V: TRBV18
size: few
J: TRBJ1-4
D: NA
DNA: TGTGCCAGCTCACCCTCAGGGCCCAATGAAAAACTGTTTTTT
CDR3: CASSPSGPNEKLFF

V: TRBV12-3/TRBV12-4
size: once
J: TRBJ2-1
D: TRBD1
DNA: TGTGCCAGCAGTCTTCTAGGGACAGGCTTTCCAGCCCACAATGAGAAGTTCTTC
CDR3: CASSLLGTGFPAHNEKFF

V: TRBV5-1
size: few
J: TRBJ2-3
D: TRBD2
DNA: TGCGCCAGCAGCCTCAATAGCGGGGGTCCCCCAGATACGCAGTATTTT
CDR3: CASSLNSGGPPDTQYF

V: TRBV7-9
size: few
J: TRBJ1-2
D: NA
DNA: TGTGCCAGCAGCCCGGCAAACTATGGCTACACCTTC
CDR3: CASSPANYGYTF

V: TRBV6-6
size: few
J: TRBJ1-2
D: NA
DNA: TGTGCCAGCAGACCTTCAGGGCAGGGTCCCTGGTATGGCTACACCTTC
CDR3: CASRPSGQGPWYGYTF

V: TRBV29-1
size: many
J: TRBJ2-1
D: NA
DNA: TGCAGCGTTTTGGGTCTACAGGGCAATGAGCAGTTCTTC
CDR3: CSVLGLQGNEQFF

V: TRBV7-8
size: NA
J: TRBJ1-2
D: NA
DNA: TGTGCCAGCAGCCCGGGGACTGTCGTTTATGGCTACACCTTC
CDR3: CASSPGTVVYGYTF

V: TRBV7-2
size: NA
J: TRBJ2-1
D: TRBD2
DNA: TGTGCCAGCAGCTTAGTTGGACTAGCGGGGACCTACAATGAGCAGTTCTTC
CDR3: CASSLVGLAGTYNEQFF

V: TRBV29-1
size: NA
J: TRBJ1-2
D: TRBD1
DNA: TGCAGCGTCGCGGGACAGAACTATGGCTACACCTTC
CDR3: CSVAGQNYGYTF

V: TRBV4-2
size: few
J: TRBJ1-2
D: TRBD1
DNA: TGTGCCAGCAGCCAGGGGACAGCCCCGAACTATGGCTACACCTTC
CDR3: CASSQGTAPNYGYTF

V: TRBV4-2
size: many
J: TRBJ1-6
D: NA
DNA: TGTGCCAGCAGCCAAGGGGGACCGGCGGTCTTTAATTCACCCCTCCACTTT
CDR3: CASSQGGPAVFNSPLHF

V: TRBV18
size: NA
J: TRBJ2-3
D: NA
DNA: TGTGCCAGCTCACCCAACCCGACTAGCACAGATACGCAGTATTTT
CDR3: CASSPNPTSTDTQYF

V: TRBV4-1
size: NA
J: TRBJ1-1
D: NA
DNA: TGCGCCAGCAGCCAAGAAGGGGGGCACACTGAAGCTTTCTTT
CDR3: CASSQEGGHTEAFF

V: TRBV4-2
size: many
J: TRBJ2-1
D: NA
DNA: TGTGCCAGCAGCAGCGCCTCAAGTTACTACAATGAGCAGTTCTTC
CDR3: CASSSASSYYNEQFF

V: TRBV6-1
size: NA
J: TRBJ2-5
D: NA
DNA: TGTGCCTGGGGGGGGGCAGAGACCCAGTACTTC
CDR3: CAWGGAETQYF

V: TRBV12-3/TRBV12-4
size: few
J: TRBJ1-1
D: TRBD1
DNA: TGTGCCAGCGCCCGGGGACAGGGACCCACTGAAGCTTTCTTT
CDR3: CASARGQGPTEAFF

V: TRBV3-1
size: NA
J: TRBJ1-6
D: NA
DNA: TGTGCCAGCAGCCAAGCTCCGCAGGGCTTGGGGTCACCCCTCCACTTT
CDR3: CASSQAPQGLGSPLHF

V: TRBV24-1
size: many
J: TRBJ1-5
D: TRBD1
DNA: TGTGCCACCAGTGACCCGGGGACAGATCAGCCCCAGCATTTT
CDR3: CATSDPGTDQPQHF

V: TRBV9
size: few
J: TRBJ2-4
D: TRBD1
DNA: TGTGCCAGCAGCGTTCGGACAGGGGATGACATTCAGTACTTC
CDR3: CASSVRTGDDIQYF